Presented here are 24 T cell receptor beta chains from one specimen sequenced in a study of T cells in Graves' hyperthyroidism and ophthalmopathy. Amplification yielded TCR beta CDR3 regions, with RNA transcripts as the source. HTBI primers were employed in a first-round RT-PCR of the TCR CDR3. Using its own MiXCR run on the multiplex PCR reads, TCRdb lists one record per CDR3 protein. The sample lists 530,000 or so distinct CDR3 sequences; 15% to 20% were seen once. The specimen sequenced was blood. All receptors come from a young woman with Graves' ophthalmopathy.

The chain couples TRBV27 to TRBJ2-7; 7 bases match TRBD1. The CDR3 extends over 14 amino acids. J lost 4 bases, V lost 6 bases, and 9 bases had no gene match. Germline values: CDR1 MNHEY, CDR2 SMNVEV (reference sequence). The CDR3 DNA follows: TGTGCCAGCAGCCCCGACAGGGATACGTACGAGCAGTACTTC. This codes for CASSPDRDTYEQYF.

The rearrangement uses TRBV15 and TRBJ1-4; TRBD1 aligns across 7 bases. J was trimmed by 4 bases and V by 3 bases; bases with no gene match: 8. CDR1 LNHNV and CDR2 YYDKDF come from the germline V gene (reference sequence). This CDR3 is 16 amino acids long. For the CDR3, the DNA is TGTGCCACCAGCAGCCCCCAGGGACAGATTAATGAAAAACTGTTTTTT. Protein: CATSSPQGQINEKLFF. The complete variable domain, with remaining parts taken from reference TRBV15 and TRBJ1-4, reads DAMVIQNPRYQVTQFGKPVTLSCSQTLNHNVMYWYQQKSSQAPKLLFHYYDKDFNNEADTPDNFQSRRPNTSFCFLDIRSPGLGDTAMYLCATSSPQGQINEKLFFGSGTQLSVL.

This clonotype was detected a few times. This chain joins TRBV16 and TRBJ2-2; D unresolved. The V gene's germline CDR1 is KGHSY and CDR2 FQNENV. The CDR3 has 14 residues. Trimming removed 0 bases from V and 2 bases from J, with 4 bases in between. The CDR3 region has the DNA TGTGCCAGCAGCCAATCACCCAACACCGGGGAGCTGTTTTTT. Its protein is CASSQSPNTGELFF.

This clonotype was observed many times. The V gene is TRBV11-2, the J gene TRBJ2-1; 16 bases line up with TRBD2. With V trimmed by 6 bases and J by 3 bases, 5 bases remained unmatched. CDR1 and CDR2 (germline): SGHAT, FQNNGV. This CDR3 spans 17 amino acids. The CDR3 sequence is CASSFGTSGGGYNEQFF. The CDR3 coding sequence is TGTGCCAGCAGTTTCGGGACTAGCGGGGGGGGCTACAATGAGCAGTTCTTC. The variable domain in full, completed from reference TRBV11-2 and TRBJ2-1, reads EAGVAQSPRYKIIEKRQSVAFWCNPISGHATLYWYQQILGQGPKLLIQFQNNGVVDDSQLPKDRFSAERLKGVDSTLKIQPAKLEDSAVYLCASSFGTSGGGYNEQFFGPGTRLTVL.

In this sample, this clonotype turned up a few times. This chain connects TRBV7-9 to TRBJ2-1, with D possibly TRBD1 on 5 matching bases. The CDR3 has 19 amino acids. Germline CDR1 SEHNR, CDR2 FQNEAQ (reference sequence). V was trimmed by 1 base and J by 7 bases, leaving 26 bases between them. CDR3 in DNA: TGTGCCAGCAGCTTAGATGGGGCAAGGCAGTGGGGTTCCCGGAATGAGCAGTTCTTC. This codes for CASSLDGARQWGSRNEQFF.

The J gene is TRBJ1-1, the V gene TRBV28, with unresolved D. CDR3 length: 10 amino acids. CDR1 and CDR2 (germline): MDHEN, SYDVKM. V was cut by 7 bases and J by 7 bases, with 7 bases left in between. CDR3 residues: CASKSGEAFF. The CDR3 DNA follows: TGTGCCAGCAAATCAGGTGAAGCTTTCTTT. Combining the CDR3 with reference TRBV28 and TRBJ1-1 gives the whole variable domain DVKVTQSSRYLVKRTGEKVFLECVQDMDHENMFWYRQDPGLGLRLIYFSYDVKMKEKGDIPEGYSVSREKKERFSLILESASTNQTSMYLCASKSGEAFFGQGTRLTVV.

This clonotype was detected many times. The V call is TRBV28, the J call TRBJ1-2; tentative D call: TRBD1 (5 bases). This CDR3 has 16 amino acids. V was shortened by 5 bases and J by 4 bases, with 20 bases between the two germline ends. Germline V gene data show CDR1 as MDHEN and CDR2 as SYDVKM. The CDR3 sequence: CASSPLQGQGGYGYTF. The CDR3 region has the DNA TGTGCCAGCAGTCCCCTCCAAGGCCAGGGTGGCTATGGCTACACCTTC.

This clonotype was seen a handful of times. V gene TRBV24-1 combines with J gene TRBJ2-2, with D maybe TRBD1 (5 bases). The CDR3 extends over 18 amino acids. The V end lost 5 bases, the J end lost 1 base, and 19 bases lay between the germline ends. Germline V CDR1 and CDR2: KGHDR, SFDVKD. The DNA of the CDR3 is TGTGCCACCAGTGCCGATCAAAACAGGAAACAGAACACCGGGGAGCTGTTTTTT. Its protein is CATSADQNRKQNTGELFF.

The CDR3 spells CASRGGRGNTGELFF. As DNA, the CDR3 is TGTGCCAGCAGGGGAGGGAGGGGAAACACCGGGGAGCTGTTTTTT. The gene calls are TRBV28 and TRBJ2-2, with 7 bases matching TRBD2. From germline, CDR1 is MDHEN and CDR2 SYDVKM. V dropped 6 bases and J dropped 2; count of bases not matched to a gene: 6. The CDR3 runs 15 residues.

This clonotype showed up just a few times. The rearrangement uses TRBV6-1 and TRBJ1-1, with D hard to call. CDR1 is MNHNS and CDR2 is SASEGT in the germline V gene. CDR3 length: 15 residues. V was clipped by 7 bases and J by 2 bases, with 17 bases between them. CDR3 coding DNA: TGTGCCAGCACTAAAAACCACCGGGCAAACACTGAAGCTTTCTTT. Translation gives CASTKNHRANTEAFF.

Comment on this clonotype: A much bigger clone sits one base away, suggesting this may be a read error. This chain joins TRBV20-1 and TRBJ2-1; no firm D call. Trimming left V 8 bases short and J 6 bases short, with 11 bases between. The CDR3 runs 11 residues. The germline gives CDR1 DFQATT, CDR2 SNEGSKA (reference sequence). Here the CDR3 reads CSPRPVNEQFF. CDR3 in DNA: TGCAGTCCACGGCCTGTCAATGAGCAGTTCTTC.

This clonotype was found many times. The V call is TRBV3-1, the J call TRBJ2-1, with 7 bases matching TRBD1. V shed 1 base, J shed 9 bases, and the junction held 12 bases outside the gene matches. The CDR3 extends over 16 amino acids. Germline CDR1 and CDR2: LGHDT and YNNKEL (reference sequence). CDR3 sequence: CASSQVLDREPIEQFF. CDR3 in DNA: TGTGCCAGCAGCCAAGTGTTAGACAGGGAACCAATTGAGCAGTTCTTC.

With respect to this clonotype: A much bigger clone sits one base away, suggesting this may be a read error. CDR3 DNA: TGTGCCAGCAGTTTCGGGCAGGGTTGGGCTTATAGCAAGCAGCCCCAGCATTTT. This codes for CASSFGQGWAYSKQPQHF. The chain carries TRBV28 and TRBJ1-5; the D gene is possibly TRBD1 (5 bases). The CDR3 loop spans 18 amino acids. Looked up from germline, CDR1 is MDHEN and CDR2 is SYDVKM.

This chain uses TRBV6-5 with TRBJ1-6; TRBD1 might be the D (5 bases). Trimming stripped 6 bases from V and 7 bases from J, with 13 bases between. The CDR3 covers 14 residues. From germline, CDR1 is MNHEY and CDR2 SVGAGI. The CDR3 region has the DNA TGTGCCAGCAGCTACGGGGCAGGCAATTCACCCCTCCACTTT. Encoded protein: CASSYGAGNSPLHF.

This clonotype was detected a few times. This sequence joins TRBV18 and TRBJ2-4; a possible D gene is TRBD1 (6 bases). Trimming took off 3 bases at V and 1 base at J, with 13 bases between the two ends. The CDR3 runs 16 residues. CDR1 and CDR2 (germline): KGHSH, LQKENI. This chain's CDR3 is CASSPPGAIAKNIQYF. As DNA, the CDR3 is TGTGCCAGCTCACCTCCAGGGGCGATCGCCAAAAACATTCAGTACTTC.

V usage is TRBV19 and J usage is TRBJ1-3; D remains unclear. The V end lost 3 bases, the J end lost 0 bases, and 9 bases lay between the germline ends. The CDR3 totals 15 residues. CDR1 is LNHDA and CDR2 is SQIVND in the germline V gene (reference sequence). This chain's CDR3 is CASSITTSSGNTIYF. The CDR3 coding sequence is TGTGCCAGTAGTATTACAACGAGCTCTGGAAACACCATATATTTT.

This clonotype was seen at least ten times. The chain has TRBV4-1 and TRBJ1-1; 7 bases are a match to TRBD1. The trim removed 0 bases at V and 4 bases at J, leaving 8 bases unmatched. The CDR3 runs to 16 residues. Per the germline V gene, CDR1 is MGHRA and CDR2 is YSYEKL. The CDR3 DNA sequence: TGCGCCAGCAGCCAAGAACAGGGGAGGAGAATCACTGAAGCTTTCTTT. Its translation is CASSQEQGRRITEAFF.

This clonotype was seen once. This is likely a read error, given that the CDR3 carries no conserved phenylalanine or tryptophan at its end. The chain employs TRBV24-1 and TRBJ1-1; a weak D match, TRBD1 (6 bases). The CDR3 loop spans 15 amino acids. The V gene lost 2 bases and the J gene lost 0 bases, with 9 bases spanning the gap. Germline assignment: CDR1 KGHDR and CDR2 SFDVKD. CDR3 sequence (DNA): TGTGCCACCAGTGATTCGACAGGAGTGAACACTGAAGCTTTCCTT. Translating gives CATSDSTGVNTEAFL.

The V and J genes are TRBV4-3 and TRBJ2-1; D call uncertain. The V gene's germline CDR1 is LGHNA and CDR2 YSLEER. With 2 bases removed from V and 0 bases from J, the gap between germline ends came to 8 bases. The CDR3 sequence is 15 residues long. The DNA of the CDR3 is TGCGCCAGCAGCCAACTAATCGGCTCCTACAATGAGCAGTTCTTC. Its protein is CASSQLIGSYNEQFF.

This clonotype was detected many times. CDR3 residues: CSASGGEGDTEAFF. CDR3 DNA: TGCAGTGCTAGCGGTGGGGAGGGCGACACTGAAGCTTTCTTT. The chain employs TRBV20-1 and TRBJ1-1; D is undetermined. This CDR3 is 14 amino acids long. Germline V gives CDR1 DFQATT, CDR2 SNEGSKA (reference sequence). V dropped 3 bases and J dropped 3 bases, with 14 bases sitting between them.

A few counts support this clonotype. V usage is TRBV7-9 and J usage is TRBJ2-1; weak D call: TRBD1 (6 bases). Germline V gene lookup returns CDR1 SEHNR and CDR2 FQNEAQ (reference sequence). This CDR3 spans 14 amino acids. V was trimmed by 6 bases and J by 6 bases, leaving 15 bases between them. The CDR3 DNA is TGTGCCAGCAGTGGGGCAGGGGCGGTCAATGAGCAGTTCTTC. It specifies CASSGAGAVNEQFF.

This clonotype was counted ten times or more. This rearrangement joins TRBV2 to TRBJ1-2; D unresolved. The germline gives CDR1 SNHLY, CDR2 FYNNEI. The CDR3 contains 10 residues. Trimming took 10 bases from V and 8 from J, leaving 11 bases between them. The CDR3 DNA reads TGTGCCATCCGGGGAGGAGGCTACACCTTC. This gives the protein CAIRGGGYTF.

This clonotype was found many times. This chain uses TRBV12-3 or TRBV12-4 with TRBJ1-1; 7 nucleotides agree with TRBD1. The CDR3 has 16 amino acids. V trimming: 5 bases; J trimming: 4 bases; junction bases outside the gene matches: 13. CDR3 sequence: CASSNNPGQSGTEAFF. Here the CDR3 DNA reads TGTGCCAGCAGTAATAATCCGGGACAGTCGGGCACTGAAGCTTTCTTT.

This clonotype was seen at least ten times. J is TRBJ1-2 and V is TRBV2, with 7 positions matching TRBD1. The trim removed 5 bases at V and 1 base at J, leaving 4 bases unmatched. The germline V gene encodes CDR1 SNHLY and CDR2 FYNNEI. CDR3 length equals 14 residues. The CDR3 sequence: CASSRQGNNYGYTF. As DNA, the CDR3 is TGTGCCAGCAGTCGACAGGGCAATAACTATGGCTACACCTTC.